A selection of T cell receptor beta chains follows, all from one sample in a study of identical twins. TCRdb fed the 5' RACE reads into MiXCR, producing one record per CDR3 protein. The sample contains roughly 570,000 distinct CDR3 sequences, approximately 10% of which appear only once. This sample was also put to use in a study of yellow fever vaccine responses in identical twins.

Sequenced: PBMCs. These receptor sequences come from a woman aged 18-35 years in good health. The CDR3 runs from the conserved cysteine through the conserved F or W. Each record gives: clone size, CDR3 length, D gene, V gene, J gene, CDR3 DNA, CDR3 protein. D genes are given only for firm matches. Only part of the rows carry a size: once, few, many, or a class if the clone is expanded.

size: many; length: 16; D: -; V: TRBV5-5; J: TRBJ2-1; DNA: TGTGCCAGCAGTTTGACAGGCGACCCTTCCTACAATGAGCAGTTCTTC; CDR3: CASSLTGDPSYNEQFF
size: -; length: 12; D: -; V: TRBV6-5; J: TRBJ2-5; DNA: TGTGCCAGCACTCCAGACGGTGGAGCCCAGTACTTC; CDR3: CASTPDGGAQYF
size: -; length: 12; D: -; V: TRBV29-1; J: TRBJ2-5; DNA: TGCAGCGACCTACAGGATGGGGAGACCCAGTACTTC; CDR3: CSDLQDGETQYF
size: few; length: 15; D: TRBD2; V: TRBV7-7; J: TRBJ2-1; DNA: TGTGCTAGCAGCACAGGACTAGCGGGGAACGATGAGCAGTTCTTC; CDR3: CASSTGLAGNDEQFF
size: -; length: 15; D: -; V: TRBV10-3; J: TRBJ2-3; DNA: TGTGCCATCAGTGATTTAGTCAAATCACAGGATACGCAGTATTTT; CDR3: CAISDLVKSQDTQYF
size: few; length: 15; D: -; V: TRBV3-1; J: TRBJ2-2; DNA: TGTGCCAGCAGCCAAGTTCACGGGCTGAGCGGGGAGCTGTTTTTT; CDR3: CASSQVHGLSGELFF
size: -; length: 14; D: -; V: TRBV2; J: TRBJ1-2; DNA: TGTGCCAGCAGCTCCACGGGGTTGGGGCATGGCTACACCTTC; CDR3: CASSSTGLGHGYTF
size: many; length: 15; D: -; V: TRBV5-1; J: TRBJ2-7; DNA: TGCGCCAGCAGCTTGGGTCTCGGGACAATCGGCGAGCAGTACTTC; CDR3: CASSLGLGTIGEQYF
size: many; length: 17; D: -; V: TRBV25-1; J: TRBJ2-7; DNA: TGTGCCAGCAGTGACCCCACTGGGACACCCAGCTCCTACGAGCAGTACTTC; CDR3: CASSDPTGTPSSYEQYF
size: -; length: 14; D: -; V: TRBV28; J: TRBJ2-2; DNA: TGTGCCAGCCGCCCCGGACAGCACACCGGGGAGCTGTTTTTT; CDR3: CASRPGQHTGELFF
size: -; length: 15; D: TRBD2; V: TRBV29-1; J: TRBJ2-1; DNA: TGCAGCGTTGAATCTGGCGGGAGGTCCTACAATGAGCAGTTCTTC; CDR3: CSVESGGRSYNEQFF
size: many; length: 13; D: -; V: TRBV11-1; J: TRBJ1-1; DNA: TGTGCCAGCAGCTTGGGGCTACACACTGAAGCTTTCTTT; CDR3: CASSLGLHTEAFF
size: -; length: 13; D: TRBD1; V: TRBV20-1; J: TRBJ2-5; DNA: TGCAGTGCTAGTGATCCAGGGGGAGAGACCCAGTACTTC; CDR3: CSASDPGGETQYF
size: -; length: 14; D: -; V: TRBV4-1; J: TRBJ2-7; DNA: TGCGCCAGCAGCCTTAGAAGGGGATCCTACGAGCAGTACTTC; CDR3: CASSLRRGSYEQYF
size: many; length: 14; D: TRBD2; V: TRBV5-1; J: TRBJ2-1; DNA: TGCGCCAGCAGCTTAGGGACTAGCGGGATTGAGCAGTTCTTC; CDR3: CASSLGTSGIEQFF
size: once; length: 16; D: TRBD2; V: TRBV20-1; J: TRBJ2-1; DNA: TGCAGTGCTAGAGATCGGCTAGCGGGGATCTGCAATGAGCAGTTCTTC; CDR3: CSARDRLAGICNEQFF
size: few; length: 16; D: TRBD2; V: TRBV20-1; J: TRBJ2-3; DNA: TGCAGTGCCACAAGCGGGAGGGAAACCTTCACAGATACGCAGTATTTT; CDR3: CSATSGRETFTDTQYF
size: -; length: 15; D: -; V: TRBV2; J: TRBJ2-3; DNA: TGTGCCAGCAGTGACCCCCAGGGCGGGACAGATACGCAGTATTTT; CDR3: CASSDPQGGTDTQYF
size: -; length: 13; D: -; V: TRBV12-3/TRBV12-4; J: TRBJ1-2; DNA: TGTGCCAGCAGTTGGTCAGGGAGTGGGGGCTACACCTTC; CDR3: CASSWSGSGGYTF
size: -; length: 15; D: -; V: TRBV2; J: TRBJ2-1; DNA: TGTGCCAGCAGCCTTCTAAGTGCCTCCTACAATGAGCAGTTCTTC; CDR3: CASSLLSASYNEQFF
size: many; length: 13; D: -; V: TRBV29-1; J: TRBJ2-3; DNA: TGCAGCGTTGAAGAACTGACGTGGGATACGCAGTATTTT; CDR3: CSVEELTWDTQYF
size: -; length: 14; D: -; V: TRBV2; J: TRBJ2-7; DNA: TGTGCCAGCAGTGTTGAGGTTACGGCTGACGAGCAGTACTTC; CDR3: CASSVEVTADEQYF
size: -; length: 15; D: -; V: TRBV6-5; J: TRBJ2-5; DNA: TGTGCCAGCAGTTACCTTTTCATGGGTCGGGAGACCCAGTACTTC; CDR3: CASSYLFMGRETQYF
size: -; length: 14; D: -; V: TRBV5-1; J: TRBJ1-4; DNA: TGCGCCAGCAGCTTAGACGTCTTTAATGAAAAACTGTTTTTT; CDR3: CASSLDVFNEKLFF
size: many; length: 13; D: -; V: TRBV7-9; J: TRBJ2-1; DNA: TGTGCCAGCAGGGAATGGGTAGCCAATGAGCAGTTCTTC; CDR3: CASREWVANEQFF
size: many; length: 13; D: -; V: TRBV28; J: TRBJ2-5; DNA: TGTGCCAGCAGTTTAAGGGGTGTTGAAGCCCAGTACTTC; CDR3: CASSLRGVEAQYF
size: few; length: 16; D: -; V: TRBV6-1; J: TRBJ2-1; DNA: TGTGCCAGCAAGGAGGGGGGGACATACCTCCAAAATGAGCAGTTCTTC; CDR3: CASKEGGTYLQNEQFF
size: many; length: 17; D: -; V: TRBV10-2; J: TRBJ2-7; DNA: TGCGCCACCACCCTTTTCTTTACGACACCAAGCTCCTACGAGCAGTACTTC; CDR3: CATTLFFTTPSSYEQYF
size: -; length: 12; D: -; V: TRBV13; J: TRBJ1-6; DNA: TGTGCCAGCAGACGACCGAATTCACCCCTCCACTTT; CDR3: CASRRPNSPLHF
size: few; length: 15; D: TRBD1; V: TRBV29-1; J: TRBJ1-5; DNA: TGCAGCGTTTTATCCGGGACAGGGAGAAATCAGCCCCAGCATTTT; CDR3: CSVLSGTGRNQPQHF
size: few; length: 17; D: -; V: TRBV6-1; J: TRBJ2-2; DNA: TGTGCCAGCAGTCTATCTGCGGGGGCGGTGTACACCGGGGAGCTGTTTTTT; CDR3: CASSLSAGAVYTGELFF
size: few; length: 15; D: -; V: TRBV20-1; J: TRBJ2-5; DNA: TGCAGTGCAAGGCCTACCGGGACCCTCAGTTATGGGTTGAACTTC; CDR3: CSARPTGTLSYGLNF
size: -; length: 15; D: -; V: TRBV7-2; J: TRBJ2-7; DNA: TGTGCCAGCAGCTTAGGGGGAGGCTCTAACTACGAGCAGTACTTC; CDR3: CASSLGGGSNYEQYF
size: many; length: 19; D: TRBD2; V: TRBV6-2/TRBV6-3; J: TRBJ2-2; DNA: TGTGCCAGCAGTGCTCGATTGGGACTAGCGGGAGGACGGACCGGGGAGCTGTTTTTT; CDR3: CASSARLGLAGGRTGELFF
size: -; length: 13; D: -; V: TRBV20-1; J: TRBJ2-7; DNA: TGCAGTGCTAGAGTACCCCAGGTTCAAGAGCAGTACTTC; CDR3: CSARVPQVQEQYF
size: few; length: 15; D: -; V: TRBV7-9; J: TRBJ2-3; DNA: TGTGCCAGCAGCTTAGCCCTCTTAACCACAGATACGCAGTATTTT; CDR3: CASSLALLTTDTQYF
size: many; length: 18; D: TRBD2; V: TRBV7-8; J: TRBJ2-3; DNA: TGTGCCAGCAGCGCCAGACTAGCGGGGGGTCTCGGCACAGATACGCAGTATTTT; CDR3: CASSARLAGGLGTDTQYF
size: -; length: 18; D: -; V: TRBV7-4; J: TRBJ2-1; DNA: TGTGCCAGCTGCCAAGAATACCCCTCTGAGGCAGCCGGCAATGAGCAGTTCTTC; CDR3: CASCQEYPSEAAGNEQFF
size: many; length: 13; D: -; V: TRBV6-2/TRBV6-3; J: TRBJ2-7; DNA: TGTGCCAGCAGTAGTGTAGCTACCTACGAGCAGTACTTC; CDR3: CASSSVATYEQYF
size: few; length: 14; D: TRBD2; V: TRBV6-1; J: TRBJ2-1; DNA: TGTGCCAGCAGTGGAACTTTTGGGGGGGATGAGCAGTTCTTC; CDR3: CASSGTFGGDEQFF
size: few; length: 12; D: -; V: TRBV30; J: TRBJ1-1; DNA: TGTGCCTGCATACGGCTTAGGTTCGAGGCTTTCTTT; CDR3: CACIRLRFEAFF
size: few; length: 16; D: TRBD2; V: TRBV12-3/TRBV12-4; J: TRBJ2-7; DNA: TGTGCCAGCAGTGGACAACTAGCGGTCCTTTCCTACGAGCAGTACTTC; CDR3: CASSGQLAVLSYEQYF
size: -; length: 13; D: -; V: TRBV29-1; J: TRBJ2-7; DNA: TGCAGCGTTGACGTACCGGGGTACTACGAGCAGTACTTC; CDR3: CSVDVPGYYEQYF
size: few; length: 12; D: -; V: TRBV20-1; J: TRBJ2-1; DNA: TGCAGTGCTAGAGGACCCCTTCAAGAGCAGTTCTTC; CDR3: CSARGPLQEQFF
size: few; length: 16; D: TRBD1; V: TRBV13; J: TRBJ2-5; DNA: TGTGCCAGCAGCCCCCGAGAGGGGGCGAGGCAAGAGACCCAGTACTTC; CDR3: CASSPREGARQETQYF
size: -; length: 13; D: -; V: TRBV7-2; J: TRBJ2-7; DNA: TGTGCCAGCAGCCCCGTAGCGGATTACGAGCAGTACTTC; CDR3: CASSPVADYEQYF
size: -; length: 17; D: -; V: TRBV4-3; J: TRBJ2-4; DNA: TGCGCCAGCAGCCAAGACGAAACTAGTTCCGCCAAAAACATTCAGTACTTC; CDR3: CASSQDETSSAKNIQYF
size: many; length: 16; D: -; V: TRBV28; J: TRBJ2-2; DNA: TGTGCCAGCAGTTTATTTCTCGCAGGGCCCACCGGGGAGCTGTTTTTT; CDR3: CASSLFLAGPTGELFF
size: -; length: 14; D: -; V: TRBV12-3/TRBV12-4; J: TRBJ1-4; DNA: TGTGCCAGCAGCCAATTAGGGGGTGGTGAAAAACTGTTTTTT; CDR3: CASSQLGGGEKLFF
size: few; length: 13; D: -; V: TRBV5-1; J: TRBJ2-7; DNA: TGCGCCAGCAGCTTGGAACGTCCTACGATGCAGTACTTC; CDR3: CASSLERPTMQYF
size: few; length: 15; D: TRBD1; V: TRBV12-3/TRBV12-4; J: TRBJ1-1; DNA: TGTGCCAGCAGTCCCACCGGGACAGGGAGCACTGAAGCTTTCTTT; CDR3: CASSPTGTGSTEAFF
size: -; length: 17; D: TRBD2; V: TRBV10-3; J: TRBJ2-1; DNA: TGTGCCATCAGTGAGGCTAGCGGGAGTGGATCCTACAATGAGCAGTTCTTC; CDR3: CAISEASGSGSYNEQFF
size: many; length: 14; D: TRBD2; V: TRBV5-1; J: TRBJ2-2; DNA: TGCGCCAGCAGCTCGACTAGCCTGTCCGGGGAGCTGTTTTTT; CDR3: CASSSTSLSGELFF